This passage covers 13 T cell receptor beta chains from one sample sequenced in a study of cytomegalovirus exposure and HLA in healthy donors. The PCR used 60 Vbeta and 13 Jbeta primers. Generated by immunoSEQ multiplex PCR, the TCRdb table keeps only in-frame clones and is missing some. This sample yields 150,000 to 200,000 clones, of which about 75% are seen a single time; less than 3% belongs to the top ten. Sequencing input: PBMCs. Every receptor here comes from a female donor in good health and CMV-seronegative.

Only a few counts were recorded for this clone. The rearrangement joins TRBV27 to TRBJ1-5, with TRBD1 identical over 7 bases. CDR1 MNHEY and CDR2 SMNVEV come from the germline V gene (reference sequence). V lost 4 bases to trimming and J lost 4 bases; unmatched junction nucleotides: 1. CDR3 length equals 13 residues. CDR3 protein: CASSWDRNQPQHF. CDR3 DNA: TGTGCCAGCAGTTGGGACAGAAATCAGCCCCAGCATTTT.

This clone was counted a few times. The rearrangement links TRBV7-8 to TRBJ2-3; TRBD1 matches 10 bases. This CDR3 region has 14 residues. With V trimmed by 4 bases and J by 6 bases, 4 bases remained unmatched. CDR1 is SGHVS, CDR2 FQNEAQ, per germline. The DNA for the CDR3 is TGTGCCAGCAGCTGGGACAGGGGAGGGGATACGCAGTATTTT. Amino acid sequence: CASSWDRGGDTQYF. Variable domain in full (rest from reference TRBV7-8 and TRBJ2-3): GAGVSQSPRYKVAKRGQDVALRCDPISGHVSLFWYQQALGQGPEFLTYFQNEAQLDKSGLPSDRFFAERPEGSVSTLKIQRTQQEDSAVYLCASSWDRGGDTQYFGPGTRLTVL.

The J gene is TRBJ2-2, the V gene TRBV5-1; D gene unclear. This CDR3 comprises 13 residues. Trimming pared 2 bases from V and 1 base from J, leaving 3 bases between. Germline V gives CDR1 SGHRS, CDR2 YFSETQ. CDR3 sequence reads: CASSFKNTGELFF. Here the CDR3 DNA reads TGCGCCAGCAGCTTTAAGAACACCGGGGAGCTGTTTTTT.

The chain combines TRBV11-2 with TRBJ2-1; no firm D call. The CDR3 is 11 residues long. V lost 5 bases to trimming and J lost 6 bases, with 5 bases between them. CDR1 is SGHAT and CDR2 is FQNNGV in the germline V gene. As DNA, the CDR3 is TGTGCCAGCAGCCCTAGCAATGAGCAGTTCTTC. Its protein is CASSPSNEQFF.

This sequence joins TRBV10-3 and TRBJ2-1; 9 positions match TRBD1. The V segment lost 0 bases and the J segment 8 bases; nucleotides outside the gene matches: 8. The length of the CDR3 is 16 residues. Germline CDR1 is ENHRY and CDR2 is SYGVKD. DNA for the CDR3: TGTGCCATCAGTGAGTCGGCCGGGACAGGGACCGATGAGCAGTTCTTC. Translated, it gives CAISESAGTGTDEQFF.

V and J are TRBV7-2 and TRBJ2-2; D ambiguous. The CDR3 is 14 residues long. Trimming removed 2 bases from V and 4 bases from J, with 8 bases in between. Germline assignment: CDR1 SGHTA and CDR2 FQGNSA. The CDR3 sequence is CASSLQSGTGELFF. In DNA, the CDR3 is TGTGCCAGCAGCTTACAGTCGGGCACCGGGGAGCTGTTTTTT.

DNA of the CDR3: TGTGCCAGCACCTCGACAGGGACCCCTAATGAAAAACTGTTTTTT. Translated: CASTSTGTPNEKLFF. V usage is TRBV28 and J usage is TRBJ1-4; 7 bases align to TRBD1. The junction had 8 bases not matched to a gene; V was cut back by 7 bases and J by 3 bases. Germline-derived CDR1 and CDR2 are MDHEN and SYDVKM. The CDR3 runs to 15 residues.

This clone occurred a few times. The chain combines TRBV19 with TRBJ2-5; D is perhaps TRBD1 (5 bases). Germline CDR1 LNHDA, CDR2 SQIVND (reference sequence). The V end was cut by 1 base, the J end by 5 bases, with 5 bases between. This CDR3 is built from 12 residues. CDR3 sequence reads: CASSIAGETQYF. The CDR3 DNA is TGTGCCAGTAGTATAGCAGGGGAGACCCAGTACTTC.

The J gene is TRBJ2-2, the V gene TRBV9, with 7 bases aligning to TRBD2. This CDR3 contains 16 residues. CDR1 and CDR2 (germline): SGDLS, YYNGEE. J was trimmed by 0 bases and V by 4 bases; bases with no gene match: 6. The DNA of the CDR3 is TGTGCCAGCAGCCTGGGCGGGAGCCCGAACACCGGGGAGCTGTTTTTT. Translating it yields CASSLGGSPNTGELFF.

The chain recombines TRBV2 with TRBJ1-1; unclear D gene. V shed 6 bases and J shed 4 bases, with 12 bases lying between them. The V gene's germline CDR1 is SNHLY and CDR2 FYNNEI. The CDR3 has 13 residues. CDR3 in amino acids: CASRFLESTEAFF. CDR3 bases: TGTGCCAGCAGATTCCTAGAGTCCACTGAAGCTTTCTTT.

The rearrangement joins TRBV9 to TRBJ2-2; a possible D gene is TRBD1 (5 bases). The V gene's germline CDR1 is SGDLS and CDR2 YYNGEE. The ends were cut back, 5 bases at V and 0 bases at J, with 8 bases in the middle. The CDR3 is 14 amino acids. The CDR3 protein is CASRSTANTGELFF. In nucleotides, the CDR3 is TGTGCCAGCAGGTCGACAGCGAACACCGGGGAGCTGTTTTTT.

The chain joins TRBV10-2 to TRBJ2-5; a possible D gene is TRBD1 (6 bases). Germline V gives CDR1 WSHSY, CDR2 SAAADI. V lost 4 bases and J lost 5, with 14 bases in between. The CDR3 length is 14 residues. The CDR3 is CASSGARGRETQYF. The CDR3 nucleotides are TGCGCCAGCAGTGGGGCCAGGGGAAGGGAGACCCAGTACTTC.

The V call is TRBV5-6, the J call TRBJ2-7; 7 nucleotides line up with TRBD1. Germline-derived CDR1 and CDR2 are SGHDT and YYEEEE. This CDR3 is 13 amino acids long. With V trimmed by 0 bases and J by 6 bases, 3 bases remained unmatched. The CDR3: CASSLDPGGEQYF. In DNA form, the CDR3 reads TGTGCCAGCAGCTTGGACCCAGGGGGCGAGCAGTACTTC.